The 21 T cell receptor beta chains below all came from one sample that was sequenced in a study of blood T cell repertoires in COVID-19. This table comes from immunoSEQ multiplex PCR, and its TCRdb copy is limited to in-frame clones, with some not included. This table has fewer than 300,000 clones, about 89% appearing once. Sequenced material: peripheral blood. Receptor source: a woman aged 30 to 39 with COVID-19, enrolled during active disease.

The J gene is TRBJ2-7, the V gene TRBV6-6, with 11 positions matching TRBD2. This CDR3 region has 14 residues. The germline gives CDR1 MNHNY, CDR2 SVGAGI (reference sequence). V lost 6 bases and J lost 2; bases outside the gene matches: 3. The CDR3 DNA is TGTGCCAGCAGCGGGACTAGCGGTACCTACGAGCAGTACTTC. This sequence encodes CASSGTSGTYEQYF.

The gene calls are TRBV19 and TRBJ1-2; maybe TRBD1 (6 bases). Germline values: CDR1 LNHDA, CDR2 SQIVND (reference sequence). CDR3 length equals 14 residues. Trimming cost V 8 bases and J 4 bases, with 17 bases left between them. The CDR3 coding sequence is TGTGCCAGTTCTTCGTCAGGGGTGGCCTATGGCTACACCTTC. It translates to CASSSSGVAYGYTF.

The chain has TRBV6-4 and TRBJ1-1; D is undetermined. Per the germline V gene, CDR1 is MRHNA and CDR2 is SNTAGT. V shed 4 bases and J shed 0 bases, with 6 bases lying between them. This CDR3 comprises 13 residues. Here the CDR3 reads CASSVRLNTEAFF. The CDR3 DNA reads as TGTGCCAGCAGTGTGAGGTTGAACACTGAAGCTTTCTTT.

This clone appeared once. The J gene is TRBJ2-1, the V gene TRBV20-1; D unclear. The germline V gene has CDR1 DFQATT and CDR2 SNEGSKA (reference sequence). The CDR3 consists of 11 residues. The V end lost 5 bases, the J end lost 7 bases, and 9 bases lay between the germline ends. CDR3 DNA: TGCAGTGCTGCCCCCGGGAATGAGCAGTTCTTC. Translating gives CSAAPGNEQFF.

The gene calls are TRBV9 and TRBJ1-3; unclear D gene. The germline V and J ends were trimmed by 4 bases and 4 bases, with 15 bases remaining between them. Looked up from germline, CDR1 is SGDLS and CDR2 is YYNGEE. The length of the CDR3 is 15 residues. The CDR3 loop is CASSPARVSGNTIYF. As DNA, the CDR3 is TGTGCCAGCAGCCCCGCCCGGGTATCGGGAAACACCATATATTTT.

The genes are TRBV5-6 and TRBJ1-1, with 8 bases identical to TRBD1. The V and J ends lost 4 bases and 2 bases, in that order; junction bases with no gene match: 4. Germline assignment: CDR1 SGHDT and CDR2 YYEEEE. The CDR3 runs to 14 residues. The CDR3 bases are TGTGCCAGCAGCAACAGGGGGTATAACACTGAAGCTTTCTTT. This sequence encodes CASSNRGYNTEAFF.

The V gene is TRBV14, the J gene TRBJ1-2, with TRBD1 matching over 8 bases. Per germline, CDR1 SGHDN and CDR2 FVKESK. The CDR3 totals 13 residues. With 5 bases clipped from V and 8 bases from J, the junction kept 7 bases outside the gene matches. The CDR3 reads CASSSDRARGYTF. Here the CDR3 DNA reads TGTGCCAGCAGCTCGGACAGGGCGAGGGGCTACACCTTC.

The rearrangement links TRBV11-3 to TRBJ1-1, with D unresolved. Trimming took off 0 bases at V and 7 bases at J, with 9 bases between the two ends. The CDR3 consists of 13 residues. Germline V gene data show CDR1 as SGHNT and CDR2 as YENEEA. CDR3 sequence (DNA): TGTGCCAGCAGCTTAGATAGTCTAGGTGAAGCTTTCTTT. Protein: CASSLDSLGEAFF.

The V gene is TRBV3-1 (or the pseudogene TRBV3-2), the J gene TRBJ2-3, with 11 bases that match TRBD1. From germline, CDR1 is LGHDT and CDR2 YNNKEL (reference sequence). This CDR3 contains 16 residues. With V trimmed by 4 bases and J by 4 bases, 7 bases remained unmatched. This CDR3 reads CASSLGTGGPADTQYF. The CDR3 nucleotides are TGTGCCAGCAGCCTCGGGACAGGGGGTCCTGCAGATACGCAGTATTTT.

The chain links TRBV28 to TRBJ1-2; 8 positions match TRBD1. CDR3 size: 16 residues. The germline V gene encodes CDR1 MDHEN and CDR2 SYDVKM. Trimming at V came to 5 bases and at J to 5 bases, leaving 13 bases not matched to a gene. The CDR3 DNA sequence: TGTGCCAGCAGTCCTCAGGGGGCGCCGCCAGGTTATGGCTACACCTTC. Its translation: CASSPQGAPPGYGYTF.

The chain joins TRBV4-1 to TRBJ2-7; the D is unclear. V was pared by 2 bases and J by 3 bases, with 14 bases between. The CDR3 is 15 amino acids. Germline V gene data show CDR1 as MGHRA and CDR2 as YSYEKL. CDR3 sequence reads: CASSQNPSVGYEQYF. The CDR3 nucleotides read TGCGCCAGCAGCCAAAACCCTTCGGTTGGCTACGAGCAGTACTTC.

The CDR3 here is CASIPIAGSTEAFF. In nucleotides, the CDR3 is TGTGCCAGCATCCCCATTGCAGGGTCCACTGAAGCTTTCTTT. The rearrangement links TRBV6-5 to TRBJ1-1; D is perhaps TRBD1 (5 bases). The V end lost 7 bases, the J end lost 4 bases, and 16 bases lay between the germline ends. Per germline, CDR1 MNHEY and CDR2 SVGAGI. This CDR3 region has 14 residues.

The genes are TRBV19 and TRBJ2-1; 13 nucleotides align to TRBD2. Germline values: CDR1 LNHDA, CDR2 SQIVND (reference sequence). The trim removed 6 bases at V and 9 bases at J, leaving 8 bases unmatched. CDR3 length equals 15 residues. CDR3 sequence reads: CASRIGLAGEGEQFF. CDR3 nucleotides: TGTGCCAGTAGGATTGGACTAGCGGGAGAGGGTGAGCAGTTCTTC.

The V call is TRBV28, the J call TRBJ1-3; 7 bases agree with TRBD1. Germline values: CDR1 MDHEN, CDR2 SYDVKM. The CDR3 runs 18 residues. V lost 7 bases, J lost 0 bases, and 15 bases stayed unmatched. The DNA for the CDR3 is TGTGCCAGCACTCTCCCAACGGCAGGGGGAAACTCTGGAAACACCATATATTTT. It is translated as CASTLPTAGGNSGNTIYF.

CDR3 amino acids: CASSRGLAGGETQYF. The CDR3 DNA reads TGCGCCAGCAGCCGTGGACTAGCGGGAGGAGAGACCCAGTACTTC. The J gene is TRBJ2-5, the V gene TRBV5-1, with 14 bases fitting TRBD2. The CDR3 length is 15 residues. CDR1 SGHRS and CDR2 YFSETQ come from the germline V gene. V was clipped by 4 bases and J by 4 bases; unmatched bases: 3.

This chain connects TRBV10-1 to TRBJ2-2; 7 bases line up with TRBD2. The CDR3 spans 16 residues. With V trimmed by 3 bases and J by 2 bases, 6 bases remained unmatched. Germline V gene data show CDR1 as WNHNN and CDR2 as SYGVQD (reference sequence). The CDR3 nucleotides read TGCGCCAGCAGTGATGGGGGACTACCAAACACCGGGGAGCTGTTTTTT. It specifies CASSDGGLPNTGELFF.

V gene TRBV19 combines with J gene TRBJ2-2, with 10 nucleotides matching TRBD2. J gave up 6 bases and V 2 bases, and 9 bases lay outside the gene matches. Germline V lookup: CDR1 LNHDA, CDR2 SQIVND (reference sequence). CDR3 length: 17 residues. The DNA of the CDR3 is TGTGCCAGTAGTATACCCCTAGCGGGAGTACACTCCGGGGAGCTGTTTTTT. Protein product: CASSIPLAGVHSGELFF.

Note on this clone: In the same sample, other DNA sequences code for this CDR3. The rearrangement uses TRBV5-1 and TRBJ2-2; D is undetermined. Trimming removed 0 bases at V and 0 bases at J, with 6 bases between. This CDR3 contains 15 residues. In germline, CDR1 is SGHRS, CDR2 YFSETQ. DNA of the CDR3: TGCGCCAGCAGCTTGGGAGCTGCGAACACCGGGGAGCTGTTTTTT. Translation gives CASSLGAANTGELFF.

The rearrangement links TRBV3-1 (or the pseudogene TRBV3-2) to TRBJ1-1; D may be TRBD1 (5 bases). The CDR3 totals 15 residues. The germline V and J ends were trimmed by 4 bases and 0 bases, with 12 bases remaining between them. Germline V CDR1 and CDR2: LGHDT, YNNKEL (reference sequence). The CDR3 sequence: CASSPPGGMNTEAFF. The CDR3 region has the DNA TGTGCCAGCAGCCCCCCGGGGGGGATGAACACTGAAGCTTTCTTT.

The chain recombines TRBV5-1 with TRBJ1-4; D possibly corresponds to TRBD1 (5 bases). Trimming pared 4 bases from V and 4 bases from J, leaving 11 bases between. This CDR3 has 14 residues. Germline CDR1 reads SGHRS; CDR2 reads YFSETQ. The CDR3 region has the DNA TGCGCCAGCAGCCCTGGAGGGGTTAATGAAAAACTGTTTTTT. Encoded protein: CASSPGGVNEKLFF.

The chain carries TRBV2 and TRBJ1-1, with 8 bases that match TRBD1. The germline CDR1 and CDR2 sequences are SNHLY and FYNNEI. Trimming took 11 bases from V and 4 from J; bases not matched to a gene: 9. The CDR3 is 13 residues long. The CDR3 reads CAGPDREGTEAFF. CDR3 bases: TGTGCCGGTCCGGACAGGGAGGGCACTGAAGCTTTCTTT.